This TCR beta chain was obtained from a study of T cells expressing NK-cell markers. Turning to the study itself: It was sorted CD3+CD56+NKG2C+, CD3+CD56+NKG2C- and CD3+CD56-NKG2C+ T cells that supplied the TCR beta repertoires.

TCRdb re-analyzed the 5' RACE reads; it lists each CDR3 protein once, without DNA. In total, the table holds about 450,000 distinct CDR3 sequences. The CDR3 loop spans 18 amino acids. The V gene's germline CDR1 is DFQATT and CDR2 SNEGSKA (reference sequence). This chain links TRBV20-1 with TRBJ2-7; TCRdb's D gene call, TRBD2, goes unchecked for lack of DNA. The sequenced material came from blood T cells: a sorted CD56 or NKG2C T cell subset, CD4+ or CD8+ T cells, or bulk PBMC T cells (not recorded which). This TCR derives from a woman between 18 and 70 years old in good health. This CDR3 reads CSARDLRPMTPLSYEQYF.